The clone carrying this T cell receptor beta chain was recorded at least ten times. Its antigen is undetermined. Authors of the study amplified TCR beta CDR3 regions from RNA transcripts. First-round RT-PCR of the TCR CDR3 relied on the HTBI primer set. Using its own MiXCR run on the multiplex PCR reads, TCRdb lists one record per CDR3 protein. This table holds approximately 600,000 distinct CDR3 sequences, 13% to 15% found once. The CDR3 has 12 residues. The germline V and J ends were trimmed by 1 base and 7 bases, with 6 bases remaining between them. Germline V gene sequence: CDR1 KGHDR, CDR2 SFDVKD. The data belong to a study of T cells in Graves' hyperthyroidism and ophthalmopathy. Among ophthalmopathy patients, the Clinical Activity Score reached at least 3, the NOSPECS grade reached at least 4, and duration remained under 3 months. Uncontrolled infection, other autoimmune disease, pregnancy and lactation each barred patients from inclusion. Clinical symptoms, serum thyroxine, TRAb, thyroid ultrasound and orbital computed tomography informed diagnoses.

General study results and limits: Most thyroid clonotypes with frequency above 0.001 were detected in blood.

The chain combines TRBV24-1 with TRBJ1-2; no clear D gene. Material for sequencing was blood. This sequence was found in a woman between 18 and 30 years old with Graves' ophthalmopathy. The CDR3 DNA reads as TGTGCCACCAGTGATTTCAAGCGTGGCTACACCTTC. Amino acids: CATSDFKRGYTF.